The sequence of this T cell receptor beta chain was determined in a study of metastatic and nonmetastatic thyroid tumors. Study background: Samples came from malignant and benign thyroid patients, and repertoires were compared across blood and tumor or nodule tissue.

Methods used by the authors: The authors used CDR3 differences across clinicopathological groups to build a distant-metastasis classifier for papillary thyroid cancer. MiXCR was used by TCRdb to re-call the PCR reads. These V and J calls originate from TCRdb's pipeline instead of the authors' own analysis. The table shows fewer than 7,000 clones, with about 31% occurring only once. Thyroid surgery was preceded by no treatment in any patient. Study-level results: It was reported that TCR beta diversity was significantly higher in malignant thyroid tumors than benign nodules, in blood and tumor.

In its sample, this clone was seen a few times. No antigen is known for it. Sequencing was done on a sample of tumor tissue. This TCR came from a female donor with papillary thyroid cancer or a benign thyroid nodule (not recorded which). Some clones in this sample may be carry-over from other donors' samples.

In DNA, the CDR3 is TGTGCCAGCAGTGGGACAGGGGGCGCGGAGACCCAGTACTTC. Its translation is CASSGTGGAETQYF. The rearrangement links TRBV2 to TRBJ2-5, with 11 bases fitting TRBD1. The germline V gene has CDR1 SNHLY and CDR2 FYNNEI. The CDR3 is 14 amino acids. The ends lost 4 bases at V and 5 bases at J; junction bases unmatched: 3.